This entry lists 13 T cell receptor beta chains sequenced from one sample in a study of T cell changes during pregnancy in multiple sclerosis. The protocol was immunoSEQ multiplex PCR, while the TCRdb copy is restricted to in-frame clones and leaves out a portion. The table has over 50,000 clones, approximately 87% seen once. Sequencing input: peripheral blood from another person, used as feeder cells. The receptor source for this set is a human donor whose cells served as feeder cells for cultures in a pregnancy study.

The chain links TRBV11-1 to TRBJ2-1; TRBD1 agrees at 10 bases. The J segment lost 10 bases and the V segment lost 0 bases, leaving 6 bases of the junction unmatched. The CDR3 is 15 amino acids. Germline V gene sequence: CDR1 SGHAT, CDR2 FQDESV (reference sequence). CDR3 amino acids: CASSLAAGTGAEQFF. CDR3 nucleotide sequence: TGTGCCAGCAGCTTAGCTGCTGGGACAGGGGCCGAGCAGTTCTTC.

The V call is TRBV19, the J call TRBJ1-1; 9 positions match TRBD1. The V gene's germline CDR1 is LNHDA and CDR2 SQIVND (reference sequence). The CDR3 is 15 amino acids. J gave up 0 bases and V 7 bases, and 6 bases lay outside the gene matches. This CDR3 is CASTWTGALNTEAFF. The CDR3 DNA reads as TGTGCCAGTACATGGACAGGGGCATTGAACACTGAAGCTTTCTTT.

The rearrangement uses TRBV5-4 and TRBJ1-2; a possible D gene is TRBD1 (6 bases). V gave up 6 bases and J gave up 2 bases, with 14 bases separating them. In germline, CDR1 is SGHNT, CDR2 YYREEE (reference sequence). The CDR3 spans 14 residues. CDR3: CASTSGQLNYGYTF. DNA for the CDR3: TGTGCCAGCACCTCAGGACAGCTCAACTATGGCTACACCTTC.

This chain links TRBV28 with TRBJ2-7, with TRBD2 identical over 10 bases. Germline-derived CDR1 and CDR2 are MDHEN and SYDVKM. V was pared by 4 bases and J by 3 bases, with 6 bases of the junction left unmatched. The CDR3 runs 15 residues. CDR3 nucleotides: TGTGCCAGCAGTTCCTTAGCGGGGGGACACTACGAGCAGTACTTC. Translating gives CASSSLAGGHYEQYF.

The chain employs TRBV28 and TRBJ2-2; either TRBD1 or TRBD2 may fit D (6 bases each). The CDR3 is 16 residues long. CDR1 and CDR2 from the germline V gene are MDHEN and SYDVKM. V was trimmed by 7 bases and J by 1 base, leaving 16 bases between them. The CDR3 DNA is TGTGCCAGCACCCGCTTGGGGGGACAGAACACCGGGGAGCTGTTTTTT. Translating it yields CASTRLGGQNTGELFF.

There are a few counts of this clone. The rearrangement joins TRBV19 to TRBJ2-1; D unclear. Germline assignment: CDR1 LNHDA and CDR2 SQIVND (reference sequence). The CDR3 has 13 residues. Trimming cost V 3 bases and J 8 bases, with 11 bases left between them. The CDR3 is CASSIGPFDEQFF. As DNA, the CDR3 is TGTGCCAGTAGTATCGGTCCCTTCGATGAGCAGTTCTTC.

V gene TRBV5-5 combines with J gene TRBJ2-7, with D possibly TRBD1 on 6 matching bases. This CDR3 is 14 amino acids long. V was pared by 0 bases and J by 5 bases, with 12 bases between. Germline loops: CDR1 SGHKS, CDR2 YYEKEE (reference sequence). In DNA, the CDR3 is TGTGCCAGCAGCTTGGTCCCGCAGGGGCACGAGCAGTACTTC. Translating it yields CASSLVPQGHEQYF.

This sequence joins TRBV5-1 and TRBJ2-2, with 8 nucleotides matching TRBD1. This CDR3 spans 14 amino acids. From germline, CDR1 is SGHRS and CDR2 YFSETQ. Trimming removed 4 bases from V and 6 bases from J; junction bases left unmatched: 5. The CDR3 DNA sequence: TGCGCCAGCAGCGTCTTACAGGGGGCCGGGGAGCTGTTTTTT. Amino acid sequence: CASSVLQGAGELFF.

This clone came up once. The chain employs TRBV10-2 and TRBJ2-3; a possible D gene is TRBD2 (6 bases). CDR3 length: 13 residues. Germline V CDR1 and CDR2: WSHSY, SAAADI. V was shortened by 6 bases and J by 1 base, with 8 bases between the two germline ends. Here the CDR3 DNA reads TGCGCCAGCAGGGACTACCGCACAGATACGCAGTATTTT. Protein sequence: CASRDYRTDTQYF.

The V call is TRBV19, the J call TRBJ1-1; D might be TRBD1 (5 bases). CDR1 LNHDA and CDR2 SQIVND come from the germline V gene (reference sequence). The CDR3 consists of 14 residues. V lost 7 bases and J lost 6, with 18 bases in between. The chain's CDR3 is CASTSRDPGAEAFF. As DNA, the CDR3 is TGTGCCAGTACCTCCAGGGACCCCGGGGCTGAAGCTTTCTTT.

This clone has a handful of counts. V and J are TRBV2 and TRBJ1-4; no reliable D call. The germline V gene encodes CDR1 SNHLY and CDR2 FYNNEI. This CDR3 contains 11 residues. Trimming left V 1 base short and J 8 bases short, with 2 bases between. CDR3 loop: CASSEEEKLFF. In nucleotides, the CDR3 is TGTGCCAGCAGTGAAGAGGAAAAACTGTTTTTT. Drawing the rest from reference TRBV2 and TRBJ1-4, the complete variable domain is EPEVTQTPSHQVTQMGQEVILRCVPISNHLYFYWYRQILGQKVEFLVSFYNNEISEKSEIFDDQFSVERPDGSNFTLKIRSTKLEDSAMYFCASSEEEKLFFGSGTQLSVL.

The rearrangement uses TRBV9 and TRBJ1-6; tentatively, D is TRBD1 (5 bases). The germline V gene encodes CDR1 SGDLS and CDR2 YYNGEE. The V and J ends lost 3 bases and 10 bases respectively, with 17 bases between them. This CDR3 contains 15 residues. The CDR3 spells CASSATDLKKSPLHF. The CDR3, as DNA: TGTGCCAGCAGCGCGACAGATTTAAAGAAATCACCCCTCCACTTT.

This clone has only a few counts. J is TRBJ2-5 and V is TRBV7-2; D not resolved. Deletions cut 4 bases from V and 8 bases from J, with 8 bases between. The CDR3 length is 11 residues. Germline V gene sequence: CDR1 SGHTA, CDR2 FQGNSA. In nucleotides, the CDR3 is TGTGCCAGCAGCTCCTGGTTAACCCAGTACTTC. This sequence encodes CASSSWLTQYF.